A single sample gave rise to the 28 T cell receptor beta chains below, sequenced in a study of CD8 T cells in ankylosing spondylitis. In TCRdb, the 5' RACE reads were re-called with MiXCR into one record per CDR3 protein. The table lists hundreds of thousands of distinct CDR3 sequences, around 7.8% of them singletons, with about 6.8% in the top ten. What was sequenced was blood, either unsorted or a sorted T cell fraction (not recorded which). The receptors shown here come from a male donor with ankylosing spondylitis or in good health (not recorded which).

This clonotype was seen a few times. This chain uses TRBV10-2 with TRBJ1-6, with 9 positions matching TRBD1. The CDR3 has 15 amino acids. Trimming removed 2 bases from V and 11 bases from J; junction bases left unmatched: 7. Looked up from germline, CDR1 is WSHSY and CDR2 is SAAADI. The CDR3 nucleotides are TGCGCCAGCAGTGAGATTGGGACAGGGTCCGCACCCCTCCACTTT. Its protein product is CASSEIGTGSAPLHF.

In its sample, this clonotype was seen many times. The chain employs TRBV3-1 and TRBJ2-2; D is unresolved. V was shortened by 6 bases and J by 3 bases, with 5 bases between the two germline ends. The length of the CDR3 is 12 residues. CDR1 is LGHDT and CDR2 is YNNKEL in the germline V gene (reference sequence). The CDR3 DNA reads as TGTGCCAGCAGAGACTACACCGGGGAGCTGTTTTTT. Amino acid sequence: CASRDYTGELFF.

Concerning this clonotype itself: The junction shows a germline mismatch at one end, possibly a read error. The chain links TRBV7-7 to TRBJ2-5; D is unresolved. This CDR3 is 14 amino acids long. CDR1 SSHAT and CDR2 FNYEAQ come from the germline V gene (reference sequence). CDR3 sequence (DNA): TGTGCTAGCAGCCAAAGCGCTCAGATGGAGACCCAGTACTTC. It is translated as CASSQSAQMETQYF.

This clonotype appeared many times. This chain joins TRBV20-1 and TRBJ2-4; possible D gene TRBD2, 6 bases. Germline V gene data show CDR1 as DFQATT and CDR2 as SNEGSKA (reference sequence). The CDR3 extends over 14 amino acids. V was trimmed by 3 bases and J by 4 bases, leaving 13 bases between them. This CDR3 reads CSASLGEVKNIQYF. The CDR3 bases are TGCAGTGCTAGTCTAGGGGAGGTGAAAAACATTCAGTACTTC.

Many counts were recorded for this clonotype. This chain links TRBV12-5 with TRBJ1-1; D not certain. This CDR3 is 11 amino acids long. Germline CDR1 LGHNT, CDR2 FRNRAP. Between the trimmed V and J ends, which lost 2 bases and 2 bases, there was a span of 0 bases. CDR3 amino acids: CASGLNTEAFF. Here the CDR3 DNA reads TGTGCTAGTGGTTTGAACACTGAAGCTTTCTTT.

This clonotype was recorded at least ten times. The chain carries TRBV4-3 and TRBJ2-6; no clear D. Germline CDR1 and CDR2: LGHNA and YSLEER. The CDR3 is 16 residues long. V was shortened by 0 bases and J by 1 base, with 7 bases between the two germline ends. This chain's CDR3 is CASSQDLGSGANVLTF. CDR3 sequence (DNA): TGCGCCAGCAGCCAAGATCTGGGGTCTGGGGCCAACGTCCTGACTTTC.

This clonotype showed up many times. The J gene is TRBJ1-4, the V gene TRBV27; 11 bases fit TRBD1. Germline CDR1 and CDR2: MNHEY and SMNVEV (reference sequence). The CDR3 spans 18 residues. The V gene end was trimmed by 6 bases and the J gene end by 4 bases; junction bases not matched to a gene: 13. The CDR3 DNA is TGTGCCAGCAGGGGCGGACAGGGGGCCATAGGCTATAATGAAAAACTGTTTTTT. Encoded protein: CASRGGQGAIGYNEKLFF.

This clonotype was counted at least ten times. The chain recombines TRBV29-1 with TRBJ1-1, with TRBD1 identical over 8 bases. With V trimmed by 3 bases and J by 11 bases, 8 bases remained unmatched. Germline V gene sequence: CDR1 SQVTM, CDR2 ANQGSEA. The CDR3 is 12 amino acids. DNA for the CDR3: TGCAGCGTTGACTCTCAGGGGGCTGGGGCTTTCTTT. Its protein product is CSVDSQGAGAFF. Complete variable domain (other parts from reference TRBV29-1 and TRBJ1-1): SAVISQKPSRDICQRGTSLTIQCQVDSQVTMMFWYRQQPGQSLTLIATANQGSEATYESGFVIDKFPISRPNLTFSTLTVSNMSPEDSSIYLCSVDSQGAGAFFGQGTRLTVV.

This clonotype has a count of ten or more. This chain links TRBV6-1 with TRBJ2-1, with 13 bases fitting TRBD2. This CDR3 is built from 15 residues. The germline gives CDR1 MNHNS, CDR2 SASEGT. Trimming took 6 bases from V and 4 from J; bases not matched to a gene: 3. In DNA form, the CDR3 reads TGTGCCAGCAGAAAGACTAGCGGGGGGTACAATGAGCAGTTCTTC. Translation gives CASRKTSGGYNEQFF.

This clonotype was detected ten times or more. V and J are TRBV5-4 and TRBJ2-2; 8 bases agree with TRBD2. Germline trimming cut 0 bases from V and 1 base from J; bases unmatched to any gene: 2. The CDR3 is 16 amino acids. Germline CDR1 reads SGHNT; CDR2 reads YYREEE (reference sequence). The CDR3 nucleotides are TGTGCCAGCAGCTTGGGTCTAGCGGGGAACACCGGGGAGCTGTTTTTT. Translating it yields CASSLGLAGNTGELFF.

This clonotype was picked up many times. This chain uses TRBV19 with TRBJ2-1, with TRBD1 matching over 7 bases. Germline-derived CDR1 and CDR2 are LNHDA and SQIVND (reference sequence). The CDR3 is made up of 15 amino acids. V was pared by 8 bases and J by 1 base, with 8 bases of the junction left unmatched. This CDR3 reads CASDRGTDSYNEQFF. The CDR3 coding sequence is TGTGCCAGTGATCGTGGGACAGATTCCTACAATGAGCAGTTCTTC.

This clonotype was seen many times. The chain couples TRBV5-1 to TRBJ2-1; no clear D. CDR3 length: 11 residues. The V end lost 5 bases, the J end lost 9 bases, and 9 bases lay between the germline ends. The V gene's germline CDR1 is SGHRS and CDR2 YFSETQ. In DNA, the CDR3 is TGCGCCAGCAGGTCGCGGCGTGAGCAGTTCTTC. Protein: CASRSRREQFF.

This clonotype was recorded at least ten times. The chain joins TRBV27 to TRBJ2-7; 7 bases line up with TRBD1. Germline V gene lookup returns CDR1 MNHEY and CDR2 SMNVEV (reference sequence). CDR3 length equals 14 residues. J lost 2 bases, V lost 3 bases, and 4 bases had no gene match. The CDR3 loop reads CASSLDRNTYEQYF. CDR3 bases: TGTGCCAGCAGTTTGGACAGGAATACCTACGAGCAGTACTTC.

The rearrangement links TRBV9 to TRBJ1-2; D not certain. Germline V CDR1 and CDR2: SGDLS, YYNGEE. The CDR3 is 13 residues long. V was pared by 4 bases and J by 6 bases, with 13 bases between. The CDR3 sequence: CASSRDGMHGYTF. The CDR3 DNA reads TGTGCCAGCAGCAGAGATGGAATGCATGGCTACACCTTC.

This chain connects TRBV11-2 to TRBJ2-5; D possibly corresponds to TRBD2 (6 bases). Germline CDR1 and CDR2: SGHAT and FQNNGV. The V and J ends lost 1 base and 3 bases respectively, with 21 bases between them. The CDR3 sequence is 18 residues long. CDR3 DNA: TGTGCCAGCAGCTTAGTGAGTCGCGGGGCCCCGAGTAAAGAGACCCAGTACTTC. Translation gives CASSLVSRGAPSKETQYF.

This clonotype was found many times. The CDR3 DNA follows: TGTGCCAGCAGTACACGTAATACGCAGTATTTT. Its protein is CASSTRNTQYF. The chain uses TRBV6-1 and TRBJ2-3; D is ambiguous. Germline V gene lookup returns CDR1 MNHNS and CDR2 SASEGT. V lost 5 bases to trimming and J lost 7 bases, with 7 bases between them. This CDR3 contains 11 residues.

This clonotype was detected many times. V and J are TRBV20-1 and TRBJ2-1; tentative D call: TRBD2 (6 bases). The CDR3 is 14 amino acids. The germline gives CDR1 DFQATT, CDR2 SNEGSKA (reference sequence). Trimming removed 3 bases at V and 3 bases at J, with 12 bases between. The CDR3 nucleotides are TGCAGTGCTAGGGGACTGTTACGCTACAATGAGCAGTTCTTC. Protein: CSARGLLRYNEQFF.

This clonotype has ten or more counts. The chain carries TRBV5-1 and TRBJ1-1, with D possibly being TRBD1 (5 bases). This CDR3 region has 19 residues. Germline V gene data show CDR1 as SGHRS and CDR2 as YFSETQ. Between the trimmed V and J ends, which lost 4 bases and 5 bases, there was a span of 30 bases. This CDR3 is CASSQSVASLQERRTEAFF. CDR3 in DNA: TGCGCCAGCAGCCAGAGTGTGGCATCTCTACAGGAGAGGAGGACTGAAGCTTTCTTT. Drawing the rest from reference TRBV5-1 and TRBJ1-1, the complete variable domain is KAGVTQTPRYLIKTRGQQVTLSCSPISGHRSVSWYQQTPGQGLQFLFEYFSETQRNKGNFPGRFSGRQFSNSRSEMNVSTLELGDSALYLCASSQSVASLQERRTEAFFGQGTRLTVV.

This clonotype was detected many times. V and J are TRBV15 and TRBJ2-7; D possibly corresponds to TRBD1 (6 bases). Between the trimmed V and J ends, which lost 4 bases and 3 bases, there was a span of 13 bases. Germline V CDR1 and CDR2: LNHNV, YYDKDF (reference sequence). The CDR3 runs to 14 residues. In DNA form, the CDR3 reads TGTGCCACCAGCACCGGGACATTTGACTACGAGCAGTACTTC. Translated: CATSTGTFDYEQYF.

This clonotype has a count of ten or more. The chain links TRBV7-2 to TRBJ2-3, with 10 positions matching TRBD2. From germline, CDR1 is SGHTA and CDR2 FQGNSA. The CDR3 has 16 residues. V trimming: 1 base; J trimming: 4 bases; junction bases outside the gene matches: 5. The CDR3 protein is CASSLGLAGDPDTQYF. Here the CDR3 DNA reads TGTGCCAGCAGCTTAGGGCTAGCGGGAGATCCAGATACGCAGTATTTT. Combining the CDR3 with reference TRBV7-2 and TRBJ2-3 gives the whole variable domain GAGVSQSPSNKVTEKGKDVELRCDPISGHTALYWYRQSLGQGLEFLIYFQGNSAPDKSGLPSDRFSAERTGGSVSTLTIQRTQQEDSAVYLCASSLGLAGDPDTQYFGPGTRLTVL.

The chain is built from TRBV27 and TRBJ1-4, with TRBD1 as a possible D gene (6 bases). The V gene's germline CDR1 is MNHEY and CDR2 SMNVEV (reference sequence). V was shortened by 9 bases and J by 0 bases, with 26 bases between the two germline ends. The CDR3 extends over 19 amino acids. DNA of the CDR3: TGTGCCAGGCCTCCGGGCCAGCAGGGCAAGGGGGCAACTAATGAAAAACTGTTTTTT. Encoded protein: CARPPGQQGKGATNEKLFF. The full variable domain, in which reference TRBV27 and TRBJ1-4 provide the parts outside the CDR3, is EAQVTQNPRYLITVTGKKLTVTCSQNMNHEYMSWYRQDPGLGLRQIYYSMNVEVTDKGDVPEGYKVSRKEKRNFPLILESPSPNQTSLYFCARPPGQQGKGATNEKLFFGSGTQLSVL.

The chain has TRBV6-5 and TRBJ2-3; possible D gene TRBD2, 6 bases. The length of the CDR3 is 16 residues. Germline V lookup: CDR1 MNHEY, CDR2 SVGAGI. The germline V and J ends were trimmed by 2 bases and 1 base, with 13 bases remaining between them. The CDR3 bases are TGTGCCAGCAGTTACGGGGGTAGCGGTCGCACAGATACGCAGTATTTT. This codes for CASSYGGSGRTDTQYF.

The sample holds many counts of this clonotype. This sequence joins TRBV5-4 and TRBJ1-3; possibly TRBD1 for D (6 bases). Deletions cut 0 bases from V and 0 bases from J, with 19 bases between. Looked up from germline, CDR1 is SGHNT and CDR2 is YYREEE (reference sequence). The CDR3 totals 19 residues. CDR3 bases: TGTGCCAGCAGCTTGGATGCCCAGGGGATGGTCGGCTCTGGAAACACCATATATTTT. Translation gives CASSLDAQGMVGSGNTIYF.

This clonotype was seen ten or more times. This rearrangement joins TRBV5-1 to TRBJ2-2, with 9 positions matching TRBD1. Germline values: CDR1 SGHRS, CDR2 YFSETQ. V was pared by 3 bases and J by 5 bases, with 8 bases of the junction left unmatched. The CDR3 is 16 amino acids. CDR3 in DNA: TGCGCCAGCAGCTCTAACAGGGGGCGCGGTACCGGGGAGCTGTTTTTT. Its protein is CASSSNRGRGTGELFF. The full variable domain, its missing parts supplied by reference TRBV5-1 and TRBJ2-2, is KAGVTQTPRYLIKTRGQQVTLSCSPISGHRSVSWYQQTPGQGLQFLFEYFSETQRNKGNFPGRFSGRQFSNSRSEMNVSTLELGDSALYLCASSSNRGRGTGELFFGEGSRLTVL.

This clonotype occurred many times. The V call is TRBV5-1, the J call TRBJ2-5; TRBD2 aligns across 10 bases. Per germline, CDR1 SGHRS and CDR2 YFSETQ. This CDR3 has 15 amino acids. The trim removed 5 bases at V and 3 bases at J, leaving 7 bases unmatched. The CDR3 loop is CASRSRLAGEETQYF. CDR3 coding DNA: TGCGCCAGCAGGAGTAGGCTAGCGGGAGAAGAGACCCAGTACTTC.

There are many counts of this clonotype. CDR3 in amino acids: CAISQMTGAYGYTF. CDR3 nucleotides: TGTGCCATCAGCCAAATGACAGGGGCCTATGGCTACACCTTC. V is TRBV10-3 and J is TRBJ1-2; 8 bases fit TRBD1. This CDR3 has 14 amino acids. Germline loops: CDR1 ENHRY, CDR2 SYGVKD. V trimming: 6 bases; J trimming: 4 bases; junction bases outside the gene matches: 7.

This clonotype appeared once. A much larger clone lies a single base off, so this may be a read error. V usage is TRBV4-2 and J usage is TRBJ2-3, with TRBD2 matching over 10 bases. J was trimmed by 4 bases and V by 4 bases; bases with no gene match: 8. Germline V lookup: CDR1 LGHNA, CDR2 YNFKEQ. CDR3 length: 16 amino acids. Here the CDR3 reads CASSPRTSGESDTQYF. The DNA of the CDR3 is TGTGCCAGCAGCCCCCGGACTAGCGGTGAATCAGATACGCAGTATTTT.

The chain uses TRBV5-1 and TRBJ2-7; TRBD2 aligns across 8 bases. V trimming: 0 bases; J trimming: 0 bases; junction bases outside the gene matches: 8. The length of the CDR3 is 17 residues. CDR1 is SGHRS and CDR2 is YFSETQ in the germline V gene. CDR3: CASSLVLAGRRSYEQYF. DNA for the CDR3: TGCGCCAGCAGCTTGGTGTTAGCGGGACGCCGCTCCTACGAGCAGTACTTC.